These 5 T cell receptor beta chains were sequenced from one sample in a study of shared clonotypes between healthy human individuals (dated by TCRdb to about 2020). The protocol used for the library was the immunoSEQ multiplex PCR assay. TCRdb took this table from immuneACCESS and kept in-frame rearrangements with V and J called. Such tables lack part of the clones; where checked against another copy, unresolved V genes explain under half of the gap, and the rest is unexplained. Recorded for this sample are about 980,000 clones; approximately 80% of them occurred a single time. The top ten clonotypes cover roughly 1.5% of the sample. Input material: memory CD4+ T cells sorted from blood. Interpreted using the paper, the cell subset or site label stands for: CD45RA-negative fraction. The origin of the receptors is a man aged 18 to 29 in good health.

The V call is TRBV19, the J call TRBJ2-7; D unresolved. The CDR3 has 14 residues. Trimming stripped 4 bases from V and 4 bases from J, with 14 bases between. CDR1 LNHDA and CDR2 SQIVND come from the germline V gene (reference sequence). CDR3: CASSNSVGDYEQYF. In DNA, the CDR3 is TGTGCCAGTAGTAATTCAGTAGGTGATTACGAGCAGTACTTC. Drawing the rest from reference TRBV19 and TRBJ2-7, the complete variable domain is DGGITQSPKYLFRKEGQNVTLSCEQNLNHDAMYWYRQDPGQGLRLIYYSQIVNDFQKGDIAEGYSVSREKKESFPLTVTSAQKNPTAFYLCASSNSVGDYEQYFGPGTRLTVT.

The rearrangement uses TRBV11-2 and TRBJ2-7; D gene unclear. V was pared by 6 bases and J by 0 bases, with 6 bases between. This CDR3 has 12 residues. Per germline, CDR1 SGHAT and CDR2 FQNNGV. Written as DNA, the CDR3 is TGTGCCAGCAGTCCATCCTCCTACGAGCAGTACTTC. This gives the protein CASSPSSYEQYF.

The gene calls are TRBV28 and TRBJ1-1, with 10 nucleotides matching TRBD1. V lost 6 bases, J lost 0 bases, and 4 bases stayed unmatched. Germline V gives CDR1 MDHEN, CDR2 SYDVKM. The length of the CDR3 is 15 residues. CDR3 nucleotides: TGTGCCAGCAGACGACAGGGGGCGTTGAACACTGAAGCTTTCTTT. As protein: CASRRQGALNTEAFF.

V gene TRBV6-5 combines with J gene TRBJ2-1; 11 bases are a match to TRBD2. The CDR3 loop spans 15 amino acids. In germline, CDR1 is MNHEY, CDR2 SVGAGI. Trimming at V came to 5 bases and at J to 7 bases, leaving 7 bases not matched to a gene. In DNA, the CDR3 is TGTGCCAGCAGTCCACTAGCGGGAGTGCGTAATGAGCAGTTCTTC. This translates into CASSPLAGVRNEQFF.

The chain recombines TRBV7-2 with TRBJ1-6; 7 bases agree with TRBD1. Germline V CDR1 and CDR2: SGHTA, FQGNSA. Trimming removed 4 bases from V and 17 bases from J; junction bases left unmatched: 11. The CDR3 is made up of 13 amino acids. The CDR3 nucleotides are TGTGCCAGCAGCTCCAATCCAGGGACAGCAATCCACTTT. It specifies CASSSNPGTAIHF.